This note documents a single TCR beta chain sequence. Its target is not known. Unique molecular identifiers were affixed to discrete cDNA molecules within the library. TCRdb re-called the RACE reads with MiXCR, one entry per CDR3 protein. Here the sample spans some 250,000 distinct CDR3 sequences, just under 8% being singletons. Regarding time point: pre-sensitization, week 0. Treatment of the sample: therapeutic diphenylcyclopropenone sensitization with weekly scalp DPC. The sample comes from a study of human T cells and chemical hapten exposure. The overall study: Donors were sensitized with 2% DPC on the upper inner arm. Study-wide results and caveats: Significantly greater numbers of large CDR3 similarity clusters came from expanded TCRs than from controls.

This receptor was taken from a young man with alopecia areata. Some clones in this sample may be carry-over from other donors' samples. Source: whole blood, taken in connection with sensitization to the hapten diphenylcyclopropenone (DPC).

The CDR3 bases are TGCAGTGCTAGAGGCGCTACTACTAGACTAGCGGGGACCCACAATGAGCAGTTCTTC. It yields the protein CSARGATTRLAGTHNEQFF. The chain has TRBV20-1 and TRBJ2-1; 11 nucleotides align to TRBD2. V gave up 1 base and J gave up 5 bases; unmatched junction bases: 16. There are 19 residues in the CDR3. CDR1 and CDR2 from the germline V gene are DFQATT and SNEGSKA (reference sequence).